The clone carrying this TCR beta chain was counted many times. The antigen remains undetermined. This entry comes from a study of read filtering for tumor transcriptome and immune sequencing. Points from the study as a whole: Compared with RNA-seq, IR-seq gave much higher clonotype depth and reliability. Without single-read clonotypes, shared clonotype proportions correlated more between IR-seq and RNA-seq.

This CDR3 contains 14 residues. Trimming stripped 5 bases from V and 6 bases from J, with 13 bases between. The library was built from roughly 400 ng RNA with molecular barcoded adaptors for alpha/delta and beta/gamma chains. From the reads, TCRdb called clonotypes with MiXCR, one entry per CDR3 protein. The sample includes around 41,000 distinct CDR3 sequences, about 14% of them seen just once. The sample comprised a population of CD138-negative cells sorted from bone marrow. The receptor was isolated from a donor at least 40 years old with multiple myeloma. The chain links TRBV12-3 or TRBV12-4 to TRBJ2-2; no clear D gene. The CDR3 loop reads CASSQGNPPGELFF. DNA of the CDR3: TGTGCCAGCAGTCAAGGGAACCCCCCCGGGGAGCTGTTTTTT.